This T cell receptor (beta chain) was recorded in a study of blood T cell repertoires in COVID-19. Study background: Acute and convalescent COVID-19 specimens originated in the United States, Italy and Spain. From T cells, B-cell-depleted T cells, or PBMCs came the material, which was cDNA or gDNA.

TCRdb keeps only in-frame clones here, not all; method: immunoSEQ multiplex PCR. Counted here are approximately 38,000 clones, 87% occurring once; the ten biggest clones make up under 5%. The V segment lost 2 bases and the J segment 4 bases; nucleotides outside the gene matches: 5. CDR3 length: 15 residues. Per germline, CDR1 MNHEY and CDR2 SMNVEV (reference sequence). Patients at the Seattle site were enrolled during active infection and followed longitudinally. V is TRBV27 and J is TRBJ1-5; 7 bases line up with TRBD1. The sequenced material came from peripheral blood. The source of this sequence is a man between 60 and 75 years old with COVID-19, enrolled during active disease. CDR3 residues: CASSLGPGGNQPQHF. The CDR3, as DNA: TGTGCCAGCAGTTTAGGGCCAGGGGGTAATCAGCCCCAGCATTTT.